This entry features one TCR beta chain sequence. What it binds is not known. Quantitative barcoded 5'-RACE was used to prepare TCR beta libraries. TCRdb ran MiXCR on the 5' RACE reads and lists one entry per CDR3 protein. The sample includes approximately 220,000 distinct CDR3 sequences, about 16% of them seen just once. The sample originates from a study of CD8 T cells in ankylosing spondylitis. Whole-study findings and limits: There were earlier reports of some motif variants in reactive arthritis synovial fluid and blood. Within ankylosing spondylitis blood, a TCR beta motif made up of seven to nine highly homologous variants appeared to be characteristic. Matched ankylosing spondylitis synovial fluid reportedly showed significant enrichment of disease-linked clones.

The CDR3 is 13 residues long. Germline values: CDR1 SGHVS, CDR2 FNYEAQ. V lost 6 bases, J lost 4 bases, and 6 bases stayed unmatched. This rearrangement joins TRBV7-6 to TRBJ2-7; 7 bases match TRBD1. What was sequenced was blood, either unsorted or a sorted T cell fraction (not recorded which). The TCR was taken from a male donor with ankylosing spondylitis. The CDR3 sequence: CASSPDRFYEQYF. CDR3 nucleotide sequence: TGTGCCAGCAGTCCGGACAGGTTTTACGAGCAGTACTTC.